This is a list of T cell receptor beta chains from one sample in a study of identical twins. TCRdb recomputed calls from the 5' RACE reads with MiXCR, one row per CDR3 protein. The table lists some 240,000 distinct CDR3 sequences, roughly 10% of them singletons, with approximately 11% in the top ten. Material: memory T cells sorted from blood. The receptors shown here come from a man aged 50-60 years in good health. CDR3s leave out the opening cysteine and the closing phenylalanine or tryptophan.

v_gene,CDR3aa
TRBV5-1,ASSLDAGLYNEQF
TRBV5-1,ASSPGPFGTEAF
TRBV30,AWRGYRDTDTQY
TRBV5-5,ASSIYPGLAIGELF
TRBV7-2,ASSLGVSGRTDTQY
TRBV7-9,ASSLHIATGELF
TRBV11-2,ASSLAAGELF
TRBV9,ASSVDETQY
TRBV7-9,ASSSPTRELAYGYT
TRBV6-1,ASRRDGANYGYT
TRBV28,ASSTPLKKTGDYGYT
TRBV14,ASSQQYGSNTDTQY
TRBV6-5,ASSYSFSGIETQY
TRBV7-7,ASSIGPAGGPETQY
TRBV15,ATSRDPQAQETQY
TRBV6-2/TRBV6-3,ASSTGTGGTYGYT
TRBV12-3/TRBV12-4,ASSLAGRGQGDTQY
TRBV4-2,ASSQDTGTTYGYT
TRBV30,AWSLGDQPQH
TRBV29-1,SVGTGGPANEQY
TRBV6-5,ASSYGTWGPSYNSPLH
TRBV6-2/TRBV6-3,ASSRDGHLTEAF
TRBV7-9,ASSLEMRPTNEKLF
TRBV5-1,ASSWGRENTDTQY
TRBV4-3,ASSQAVREAEAF
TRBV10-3,AISVGFDSPLH
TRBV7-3,ASSQGSGSNQPQH
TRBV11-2,ASSLTVGGTEAF
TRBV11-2,ASSLEAGELF
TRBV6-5,ASSFNPGELF
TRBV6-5,ASSYSSSGGADTQY
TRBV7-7,ASSLGPAGYNEQF
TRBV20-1,SATGTEHEKLF
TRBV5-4,ASSHQRGGNTGELF
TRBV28,ASSLAAAMNTEAF
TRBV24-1,ATSDPDGNQETQY
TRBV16,ASSQLSGGSYNEQF
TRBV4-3,ASSQDASQGVYYEQY
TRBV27,ASSFAGSTDTQY
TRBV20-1,RATSGRVADEQF
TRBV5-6,ASTQGTTGELF
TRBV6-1,ATINPEQGEKLF
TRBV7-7,ASSLVGVDEQY
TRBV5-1,ASSLDPAVETQY
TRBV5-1,ASSLETGAYNEQF
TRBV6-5,ASSSYPLAGATGETQY
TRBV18,ASSPPVGIAKNIQY
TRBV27,ASSLARQGTAGYT
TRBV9,ASSVDPYGSYEQY
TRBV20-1,SAKSRLSYGYT
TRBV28,ASSVGLAARTDTQY
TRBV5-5,ASSLLAGESNTGELF
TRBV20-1,SARPRTGYNEQF
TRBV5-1,ASSFRVSETQY
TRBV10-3,AISEQLNYGYT
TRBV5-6,ASSHLPNSRLSGANVLT
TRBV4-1,ASSRSGTDGYT
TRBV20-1,SARGSGGLGEQY
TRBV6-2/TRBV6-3,ASSYSVGDQETQY
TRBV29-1,SVEASLAGVGTYNEQF